The 10 T cell receptor beta chains in this list originate from one sample, sequenced in a study of memory CD8 T cells in hepatitis C reinfection. Time point: late/post reinfection, 12 to 24 weeks after detection. TCR sequencing was done directly ex vivo on sorted cells, without expansion in vitro. Sequencing used immunoSEQ multiplex PCR; TCRdb keeps in-frame clones, though not all of them. The sample shows some 46,000 clones, nearly 90% of them seen only once. The sample was naive CD8+ T cells sorted from blood. These receptor sequences come from a man younger than 35 with hepatitis C virus infection.

The gene calls are TRBV28 and TRBJ2-2; 7 nucleotides match TRBD1. The CDR3 contains 15 residues. J gave up 7 bases and V 6 bases, and 11 bases lay outside the gene matches. Germline CDR1 reads MDHEN; CDR2 reads SYDVKM. The CDR3 loop reads CASSPPRDSIGELFF. The CDR3 nucleotides are TGTGCCAGCAGCCCCCCCCGGGACAGTATCGGGGAGCTGTTTTTT.

The rearrangement links TRBV25-1 to TRBJ2-1, with TRBD1 matching 7 bases. This CDR3 contains 14 residues. Germline V gene lookup returns CDR1 MGHDK and CDR2 SYGVNS. V lost 1 base to trimming and J lost 9 bases; unmatched junction nucleotides: 6. The CDR3 here is CASSELRGLGEQFF. The CDR3 DNA follows: TGTGCCAGCAGTGAATTGAGGGGGCTCGGTGAGCAGTTCTTC.

V gene TRBV4-1 combines with J gene TRBJ2-2; 7 bases agree with TRBD2. The length of the CDR3 is 14 residues. J was trimmed by 4 bases and V by 4 bases; bases with no gene match: 3. CDR1 is MGHRA, CDR2 YSYEKL, per germline. The CDR3 DNA follows: TGCGCCAGCAGCCTTGGACTAGTCACCGGGGAGCTGTTTTTT. As protein: CASSLGLVTGELFF.

The rearrangement links TRBV27 to TRBJ1-5; tentatively, D is TRBD1 (5 bases). The V end lost 6 bases, the J end lost 1 base, and 13 bases lay between the germline ends. The CDR3 covers 15 residues. Germline V gene sequence: CDR1 MNHEY, CDR2 SMNVEV (reference sequence). The CDR3 reads CASRWSGGSNQPQHF. The CDR3, as DNA: TGTGCCAGCAGATGGAGCGGGGGAAGCAATCAGCCCCAGCATTTT.

In its sample, this clone was seen a few times. The rearrangement joins TRBV5-6 to TRBJ1-1; 9 nucleotides agree with TRBD1. This CDR3 contains 15 residues. The germline V gene encodes CDR1 SGHDT and CDR2 YYEEEE. The ends lost 2 bases at V and 1 base at J; junction bases unmatched: 3. The CDR3 DNA follows: TGTGCCAGCAGCTTTGCGACAGGGGGGAACACTGAAGCTTTCTTT. Amino acid sequence: CASSFATGGNTEAFF.

V and J are TRBV13 and TRBJ2-5; TRBD1 agrees at 12 bases. The CDR3 length is 15 residues. V lost 5 bases, J lost 5 bases, and 6 bases stayed unmatched. The germline gives CDR1 PRHDT, CDR2 FYEKMQ (reference sequence). The CDR3 here is CASSPGTGGGETQYF. The CDR3 nucleotides read TGTGCCAGCAGCCCCGGGACAGGGGGCGGTGAGACCCAGTACTTC.

The V call is TRBV28, the J call TRBJ2-7; perhaps TRBD2 as D (5 bases). Trimming cost V 2 bases and J 4 bases, with 6 bases left between them. Per the germline V gene, CDR1 is MDHEN and CDR2 is SYDVKM. The CDR3 has 12 residues. CDR3 coding DNA: TGTGCCAGCAGTTTACGGGGTTACGAGCAGTACTTC. This gives the protein CASSLRGYEQYF.

This clone was detected only once. This chain connects TRBV13 to TRBJ2-7; D remains ambiguous. V gave up 3 bases and J gave up 2 bases, with 8 bases separating them. From germline, CDR1 is PRHDT and CDR2 FYEKMQ (reference sequence). This CDR3 is built from 13 residues. The CDR3 here is CASSLRGAYEQYV. CDR3 in DNA: TGTGCCAGCAGCTTGCGTGGGGCCTACGAGCAGTACGTC.

The chain recombines TRBV13 with TRBJ2-1; D is possibly TRBD1 (5 bases). CDR3 length: 14 amino acids. Germline lookup yields CDR1 PRHDT and CDR2 FYEKMQ (reference sequence). V lost 1 base to trimming and J lost 6 bases, with 10 bases between them. The CDR3 loop reads CASSLVGRANEQFF. The CDR3 DNA reads TGTGCCAGCAGCTTAGTCGGCAGGGCCAATGAGCAGTTCTTC. Using reference TRBV13 and TRBJ2-1 for the parts outside the CDR3, the full variable domain is AAGVIQSPRHLIKEKRETATLKCYPIPRHDTVYWYQQGPGQDPQFLISFYEKMQSDKGSIPDRFSAQQFSDYHSELNMSSLELGDSALYFCASSLVGRANEQFFGPGTRLTVL.

The V gene is TRBV19, the J gene TRBJ2-1; 11 bases fit TRBD2. J was trimmed by 5 bases and V by 6 bases; bases with no gene match: 9. The CDR3 covers 16 residues. CDR1 is LNHDA and CDR2 is SQIVND in the germline V gene (reference sequence). The CDR3: CASRPTSGSLDNEQFF. The CDR3 bases are TGTGCCAGTAGGCCCACTAGCGGGAGTTTGGACAATGAGCAGTTCTTC.